This T cell receptor beta chain was recorded in a study of T cells in Graves' hyperthyroidism and ophthalmopathy. Study summary: Peripheral blood was obtained at initial diagnosis, preceding any treatment. The study, taken as a whole, reports: Among clonotypes expanded in thyroid above 0.001, most were also found in blood. Prediction of ophthalmopathy progression came a median around 7.1 months pre-onset.

Patients aged 18 to 65 with hyperthyroidism were newly diagnosed, with duration under 2 months. Germline assignment: CDR1 SGHTA and CDR2 FQGTGA. This CDR3 is built from 14 residues. The J segment lost 10 bases and the V segment lost 2 bases, leaving 6 bases of the junction unmatched. Amplified TCR beta CDR3 regions came from RNA transcripts. The HTBI primer set was used in a first-round RT-PCR of the TCR CDR3. Each CDR3 protein gets one entry after TCRdb re-called the multiplex PCR reads with MiXCR. This table holds hundreds of thousands of distinct CDR3 sequences, under 15% found once. About this clonotype: Its antigen is currently unknown.

V gene TRBV7-3 combines with J gene TRBJ2-1; 9 bases fit TRBD2. Specimen: blood. The sequence came from a woman in her twenties or thirties with Graves' hyperthyroidism. CDR3 coding DNA: TGTGCCAGCAGCTTAGCGGGGGGGGACTACGAGCAGTTCTTC. This sequence encodes CASSLAGGDYEQFF.